The 24 T cell receptor beta chains below come from one sample, sequenced in a study of shared clonotypes between healthy human individuals. Naive CD8 cells lacked CD45RO, underwent positive selection for CCR7 and left out terminally differentiated effector memory CD45RA+ cells. Profiling relied on immunoSEQ multiplex PCR, and the TCRdb table lists in-frame clones only, not all of them. Of more than 2 million clones listed, about 94% are singletons. The material sequenced was naive CD8+ T cells sorted from blood. These receptors were obtained from a man aged 18-30 years in good health.

This clone has only a few counts. The genes are TRBV6-6 and TRBJ2-2, with D perhaps TRBD1 (6 bases). The CDR3 runs to 15 residues. Germline V gene sequence: CDR1 MNHNY, CDR2 SVGAGI (reference sequence). The V end was cut by 2 bases, the J end by 1 base, with 8 bases between. CDR3 DNA sequence: TGTGCCAGCAGTTACCTGACAGGGAACACCGGGGAGCTGTTTTTT. It is translated as CASSYLTGNTGELFF.

The rearrangement uses TRBV30 and TRBJ2-6; D ambiguous. The germline V gene has CDR1 GTSNPN and CDR2 SVGIG (reference sequence). The CDR3 extends over 14 amino acids. V dropped 2 bases and J dropped 2 bases, with 7 bases sitting between them. As DNA, the CDR3 is TGTGCCTGGAGTCTAACCCCTGGGGCCAACGTCCTGACTTTC. It translates to CAWSLTPGANVLTF.

The chain recombines TRBV4-1 with TRBJ1-1; D perhaps matches TRBD1 (5 bases). The V gene lost 0 bases and the J gene lost 6 bases, with 17 bases spanning the gap. The CDR3 is 16 amino acids. Germline V gene sequence: CDR1 MGHRA, CDR2 YSYEKL. The CDR3, as DNA: TGCGCCAGCAGCCAAGAACGGGGCAGGGCGGGGGCTGAAGCTTTCTTT. Its translation is CASSQERGRAGAEAFF.

This chain uses TRBV6-5 with TRBJ2-1, with a tentative D call TRBD1 (5 bases). This CDR3 is built from 14 residues. Germline assignment: CDR1 MNHEY and CDR2 SVGAGI. Trimming left V 0 bases short and J 5 bases short, with 8 bases between. This chain's CDR3 is CASSYSLGDNEQFF. The CDR3 coding sequence is TGTGCCAGCAGTTACTCCCTAGGGGACAATGAGCAGTTCTTC.

In this sample, this clone turned up a few times. The chain uses TRBV7-2 and TRBJ2-5, with 7 bases matching TRBD2. This CDR3 comprises 16 residues. After removal of 2 bases from V and 1 base from J, the junction contained 7 bases not matched to a gene. Germline assignment: CDR1 SGHTA and CDR2 FQGNSA. CDR3 nucleotides: TGTGCCAGCAGCTTATACCTAGCGGCAAGCCAAGAGACCCAGTACTTC. Translation gives CASSLYLAASQETQYF.

This clone was counted a single time. The chain has TRBV27 and TRBJ2-7; TRBD1 matches 7 bases. Germline CDR1 and CDR2: MNHEY and SMNVEV (reference sequence). The V and J ends lost 5 bases and 0 bases, in that order; junction bases with no gene match: 7. The CDR3 contains 15 residues. For the CDR3, the DNA is TGTGCCAGCAGTCTCCGGACAGGTGACTCCTACGAGCAGTACTTC. The encoded protein is CASSLRTGDSYEQYF.

V gene TRBV11-2 combines with J gene TRBJ2-3; D uncertain. The CDR3 consists of 14 residues. V lost 2 bases and J 2 bases, leaving 8 bases between the germline ends. CDR1 is SGHAT and CDR2 is FQNNGV in the germline V gene. The CDR3 region has the DNA TGTGCCAGCAGCTTATACTCCCCCACAGATACGCAGTATTTT. Its translation is CASSLYSPTDTQYF.

The chain has TRBV5-6 and TRBJ2-7, with a weak D call TRBD2 (5 bases). The germline V and J ends were trimmed by 2 bases and 4 bases, with 19 bases remaining between them. From germline, CDR1 is SGHDT and CDR2 YYEEEE. The CDR3 runs 16 residues. The CDR3: CASSFSATWVPYEQYF. The CDR3 bases are TGTGCCAGCAGCTTTAGCGCGACTTGGGTGCCGTACGAGCAGTACTTC.

This clone was recorded once. This chain joins TRBV6-1 and TRBJ2-7; the match to TRBD1 covers 8 bases. V shed 3 bases, J shed 2 bases, and the junction held 6 bases outside the gene matches. Germline V gives CDR1 MNHNS, CDR2 SASEGT. The CDR3 spans 15 residues. CDR3 DNA: TGTGCCAGCAGTGATTGGACAGGGCGTACCTACGAGCAGTACTTC. This encodes CASSDWTGRTYEQYF.

The chain has TRBV6-5 and TRBJ1-1; D gene unclear. The V and J ends lost 0 bases and 4 bases respectively, with 12 bases between them. CDR1 and CDR2 (germline): MNHEY, SVGAGI. The CDR3 consists of 15 residues. CDR3 in amino acids: CASSYSYSAGTEAFF. CDR3 nucleotides: TGTGCCAGCAGTTACTCCTATAGCGCGGGCACTGAAGCTTTCTTT.

This clone has only one observation. The chain is built from TRBV30 and TRBJ2-5; D is uncertain. CDR1 GTSNPN and CDR2 SVGIG come from the germline V gene (reference sequence). Trimming stripped 4 bases from V and 5 bases from J, with 11 bases between. CDR3 length equals 12 residues. CDR3 coding DNA: TGTGCCTGGAAAGTGCTCGGGGAGACCCAGTACTTC. The encoded protein is CAWKVLGETQYF.

The CDR3 DNA is TGTGCCAGCAGCTTGTCCATGACAGCCTCCTACGAGCAGTACTTC. It codes for CASSLSMTASYEQYF. The chain recombines TRBV5-6 with TRBJ2-7; the D gene is possibly TRBD1 (5 bases). V dropped 1 base and J dropped 0 bases, with 11 bases sitting between them. The germline CDR1 and CDR2 sequences are SGHDT and YYEEEE. This CDR3 is built from 15 residues.

This chain joins TRBV13 and TRBJ2-4; 8 bases are a match to TRBD2. From germline, CDR1 is PRHDT and CDR2 FYEKMQ (reference sequence). The CDR3 runs to 14 residues. Trimming at V came to 5 bases and at J to 7 bases, leaving 7 bases not matched to a gene. CDR3 nucleotides: TGTGCCAGCAGCCCCAAGCGGGAGAGGAACATTCAGTACTTC. Protein: CASSPKRERNIQYF.

The genes are TRBV19 and TRBJ2-7; tentatively, D is TRBD1 (6 bases). V lost 9 bases, J lost 5 bases, and 14 bases lay in between. Germline CDR1 LNHDA, CDR2 SQIVND (reference sequence). CDR3 size: 12 residues. Here the CDR3 reads CASSRGRDEQYF. The DNA of the CDR3 is TGTGCCAGCAGCAGGGGCCGGGACGAGCAGTACTTC.

The chain recombines TRBV2 with TRBJ1-5, with TRBD1 matching 7 bases. This CDR3 has 17 residues. J was trimmed by 3 bases and V by 0 bases; bases with no gene match: 8. Germline values: CDR1 SNHLY, CDR2 FYNNEI. This CDR3 is CASSEALTGTFNQPQHF. The DNA for the CDR3 is TGTGCCAGCAGTGAAGCACTGACAGGGACCTTCAATCAGCCCCAGCATTTT. The variable domain in full, with the rest retrieved from reference TRBV2 and TRBJ1-5, is EPEVTQTPSHQVTQMGQEVILRCVPISNHLYFYWYRQILGQKVEFLVSFYNNEISEKSEIFDDQFSVERPDGSNFTLKIRSTKLEDSAMYFCASSEALTGTFNQPQHFGDGTRLSIL.

The chain couples TRBV6-5 to TRBJ1-2; possible D gene TRBD1, 5 bases. CDR1 is MNHEY, CDR2 SVGAGI, per germline. Trimming left V 0 bases short and J 8 bases short, with 10 bases between. The CDR3 consists of 13 residues. CDR3 bases: TGTGCCAGCAGTTACTCGCAACCAGGGGGCTACACCTTC. The encoded protein is CASSYSQPGGYTF.

The chain links TRBV7-8 to TRBJ2-7, with D perhaps TRBD2 (5 bases). The CDR3 consists of 13 residues. V was shortened by 0 bases and J by 5 bases, with 8 bases between the two germline ends. Germline CDR1 SGHVS, CDR2 FQNEAQ. CDR3 nucleotide sequence: TGTGCCAGCAGCTTAGCGCTGAGGGACGAGCAGTACTTC. Translated, it gives CASSLALRDEQYF. The variable domain in full, with the rest retrieved from reference TRBV7-8 and TRBJ2-7, is GAGVSQSPRYKVAKRGQDVALRCDPISGHVSLFWYQQALGQGPEFLTYFQNEAQLDKSGLPSDRFFAERPEGSVSTLKIQRTQQEDSAVYLCASSLALRDEQYFGPGTRLTVT.

This clone was found once. V gene TRBV5-4 combines with J gene TRBJ2-7, with 8 bases aligning to TRBD1. CDR1 is SGHNT and CDR2 is YYREEE in the germline V gene (reference sequence). CDR3 length: 14 residues. V shed 4 bases, J shed 1 base, and the junction held 4 bases outside the gene matches. This CDR3 reads CASSQGDRSYEQYF. The CDR3 bases are TGTGCCAGCAGCCAGGGGGACAGGTCCTACGAGCAGTACTTC.

V is TRBV4-3 and J is TRBJ2-7, with a tentative D call TRBD2 (6 bases). Germline V lookup: CDR1 LGHNA, CDR2 YSLEER. V was clipped by 2 bases and J by 0 bases, with 11 bases between them. The CDR3 runs 15 residues. The CDR3 DNA follows: TGCGCCAGCAGCCAATTCCACGGGAGCTCCTACGAGCAGTACTTC. Translated, it gives CASSQFHGSSYEQYF.

This sequence joins TRBV7-9 and TRBJ2-1, with D tentatively TRBD1 (6 bases). CDR1 and CDR2 (germline): SEHNR, FQNEAQ (reference sequence). Trimming took 5 bases from V and 4 from J, leaving 21 bases between them. The CDR3 has 17 residues. This CDR3 is CASSPRTQGSHYNEQFF. CDR3 nucleotides: TGTGCCAGCAGCCCGCGGACACAGGGCTCACATTACAATGAGCAGTTCTTC.

CDR3 region: CASSAASGRGYEQYF. CDR3 DNA sequence: TGTGCCAGCAGCGCAGCTAGCGGGAGGGGCTACGAGCAGTACTTC. The V call is TRBV13, the J call TRBJ2-7; the match to TRBD2 covers 12 bases. J lost 3 bases, V lost 5 bases, and 5 bases had no gene match. Germline CDR1 PRHDT, CDR2 FYEKMQ (reference sequence). There are 15 residues in the CDR3.

The chain employs TRBV6-5 and TRBJ2-2; D assignment may be TRBD1 or TRBD2 (5 bases each). The V and J ends lost 3 bases and 3 bases respectively, with 14 bases between them. Germline V gene data show CDR1 as MNHEY and CDR2 as SVGAGI. The length of the CDR3 is 16 residues. The CDR3 coding sequence is TGTGCCAGCAGTTATAATAGAGGGACGGACACCGGGGAGCTGTTTTTT. It is translated as CASSYNRGTDTGELFF.

The V and J genes are TRBV7-2 and TRBJ2-1; D remains unclear. The CDR3 covers 15 residues. The germline gives CDR1 SGHTA, CDR2 FQGNSA. V lost 5 bases and J 6 bases, leaving 17 bases between the germline ends. As DNA, the CDR3 is TGTGCCAGCAGCCCCGTAACAGTATGGGGCAATGAGCAGTTCTTC. Translating gives CASSPVTVWGNEQFF.

The J gene is TRBJ2-2, the V gene TRBV6-1; 9 bases are shared with TRBD1. CDR1 MNHNS and CDR2 SASEGT come from the germline V gene. V lost 5 bases and J lost 5; bases outside the gene matches: 6. This CDR3 has 15 amino acids. The CDR3 reads CASSPVTGGTGELFF. CDR3 DNA: TGTGCCAGCAGTCCGGTGACAGGGGGAACCGGGGAGCTGTTTTTT.